This T cell receptor (beta chain) was found in a study of blood T cell repertoires in COVID-19. Overall study: COVID-19 samples from acute and convalescent phases originated in the United States, Italy and Spain. PBMCs, B-cell-depleted T cells, or T cells were the source of the cDNA or gDNA that made up the material.

Per the authors' pipeline: From reference gene primer amplification, estimates of nucleated cell counts were derived. Measured with immunoSEQ multiplex PCR; TCRdb has only the in-frame clones, and not every one. V, J and clone size derive from that table, while D and trimming were established from the DNA sequence. The sample shows about 100,000 clones, 80% of them seen only once. J lost 3 bases, V lost 1 base, and 8 bases had no gene match. Germline assignment: CDR1 LGHNA and CDR2 YSLEER. The CDR3 sequence is 18 residues long. Sequenced input: peripheral blood. The sequence was obtained from a man in his 70s with active or convalescent COVID-19. The chain couples TRBV4-3 to TRBJ2-2, with 10 nucleotides matching TRBD2. CDR3 in amino acids: CASSQALSSGSHTGELFF. The CDR3 region has the DNA TGCGCCAGCAGCCAAGCGCTCTCTAGCGGGAGCCACACCGGGGAGCTGTTTTTT.